One sample yielded the 8 T cell receptor beta chains listed below, sequenced in a study of OX40 agonist ivuxolimab in advanced cancers. The assay was immunoSEQ multiplex PCR, and TCRdb's table has in-frame clones only and misses some. The data show some 86,000 clones, with about 91% seen just once and approximately 7% held by the top ten. The source was CD4+ or CD8+ T cells sorted from blood, collected in a trial of the OX40 agonist ivuxolimab. Receptors originate from an adult with an advanced solid tumor such as melanoma, head and neck, liver or kidney cancer.

V is TRBV11-2 and J is TRBJ2-7; TRBD2 matches 10 bases. Unmatched junction bases numbered 3, after V lost 1 base and J lost 3 bases. Germline CDR1 and CDR2: SGHAT and FQNNGV. This CDR3 comprises 15 residues. The CDR3 nucleotides are TGTGCCAGCAGCTTAGGGACTAGCGGCTACTACGAGCAGTACTTC. Protein: CASSLGTSGYYEQYF.

This clone was detected only a few times. DNA for the CDR3: TGTGCCAGCCTACAGGGGGCCTCCTTGAACACTGAAGCTTTCTTT. Translated, it gives CASLQGASLNTEAFF. This rearrangement joins TRBV2 to TRBJ1-1; 9 positions agree with TRBD1. Germline CDR1 is SNHLY and CDR2 is FYNNEI. The CDR3 runs to 15 residues. Unmatched junction bases numbered 7, after V lost 8 bases and J lost 0 bases.

The CDR3 DNA reads as TGTGCCAGCTCACCTGGGGACGGCCGCCGCTACACCTTC. It is translated as CASSPGDGRRYTF. The chain uses TRBV18 and TRBJ1-2; possibly TRBD1 for D (5 bases). Per germline, CDR1 KGHSH and CDR2 LQKENI. The CDR3 totals 13 residues. V was shortened by 3 bases and J by 9 bases, with 14 bases between the two germline ends. Filled out from reference TRBV18 and TRBJ1-2, the complete variable domain reads NAGVMQNPRHLVRRRGQEARLRCSPMKGHSHVYWYRQLPEEGLKFMVYLQKENIIDESGMPKERFSAEFPKEGPSILRIQQVVRGDSAAYFCASSPGDGRRYTFGSGTRLTVV.

The chain is built from TRBV6-1 and TRBJ2-3, with 10 bases identical to TRBD1. Looked up from germline, CDR1 is MNHNS and CDR2 is SASEGT. The CDR3 loop spans 14 amino acids. Trimming took 3 bases from V and 4 from J; bases not matched to a gene: 1. The CDR3 spells CASSETGGPDTQYF. The CDR3, as DNA: TGTGCCAGCAGTGAGACAGGGGGCCCAGATACGCAGTATTTT.

The chain carries TRBV10-2 and TRBJ2-7; TRBD2 agrees at 7 bases. The length of the CDR3 is 14 residues. Germline assignment: CDR1 WSHSY and CDR2 SAAADI. The ends lost 4 bases at V and 2 bases at J; junction bases unmatched: 5. The CDR3 sequence: CASSVTGRTYEQYF. The CDR3 nucleotides read TGCGCCAGCAGTGTGACCGGGAGGACCTACGAGCAGTACTTC.

The rearrangement joins TRBV7-9 to TRBJ1-3, with 9 positions matching TRBD1. Germline V gene lookup returns CDR1 SEHNR and CDR2 FQNEAQ (reference sequence). The length of the CDR3 is 16 residues. V was pared by 3 bases and J by 2 bases, with 5 bases of the junction left unmatched. The CDR3 region has the DNA TGTGCCAGCAGCTTCTCCACAGGGGGCCCTGGAAACACCATATATTTT. The encoded protein is CASSFSTGGPGNTIYF.

The chain employs TRBV2 and TRBJ2-5; D uncertain. This CDR3 spans 11 amino acids. Germline V lookup: CDR1 SNHLY, CDR2 FYNNEI. V was trimmed by 2 bases and J by 5 bases, leaving 3 bases between them. The CDR3 coding sequence is TGTGCCAGCAGTGAAAGGGAGACCCAGTACTTC. This translates into CASSERETQYF.

V gene TRBV4-1 combines with J gene TRBJ1-1, with TRBD1 as a possible D gene (5 bases). The CDR3 runs 14 residues. Germline loops: CDR1 MGHRA, CDR2 YSYEKL. Trimming shortened V by 0 bases and J by 6 bases, and 11 bases separated the two germline ends. The CDR3 here is CASSQEAGYAEAFF. The CDR3 bases are TGCGCCAGCAGCCAAGAGGCAGGGTACGCTGAAGCTTTCTTT.